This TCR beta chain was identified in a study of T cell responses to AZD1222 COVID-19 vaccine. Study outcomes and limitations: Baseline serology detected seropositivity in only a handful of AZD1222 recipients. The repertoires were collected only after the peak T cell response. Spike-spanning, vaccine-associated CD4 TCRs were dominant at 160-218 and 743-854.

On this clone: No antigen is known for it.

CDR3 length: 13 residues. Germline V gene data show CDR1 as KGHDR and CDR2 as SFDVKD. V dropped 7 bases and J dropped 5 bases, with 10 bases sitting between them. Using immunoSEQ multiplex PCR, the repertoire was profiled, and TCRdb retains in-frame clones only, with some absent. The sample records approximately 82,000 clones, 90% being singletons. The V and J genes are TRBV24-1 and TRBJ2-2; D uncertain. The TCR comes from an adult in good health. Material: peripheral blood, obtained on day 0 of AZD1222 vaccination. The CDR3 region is CATRQSGTGELFF. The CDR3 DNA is TGTGCCACCAGACAGTCCGGAACCGGGGAGCTGTTTTTT.